Listed below are T cell receptor beta chains from one sample, sequenced in a study of T cell responses to AZD1222 COVID-19 vaccine. Clones were sequenced by immunoSEQ multiplex PCR, and TCRdb holds only the in-frame ones, with some missing. This sample has more than 110,000 clones, with 90% to 95% found just once. The sample here was peripheral blood, taken on day 0 of AZD1222 vaccination. Receptors originate from an adult in good health. CDR3s include the opening cysteine and the closing phenylalanine or tryptophan. The D gene is left open where the match is weak. Clone sizes are given selectively: once, few, many, or a class where the clone is expanded.

cdr3_aa: CASSLGGSSYEQYF
cdr3_nt: TGTGCCAGCAGCCTGGGGGGTAGCTCCTACGAGCAGTACTTC
clone_size: NA
j_call: TRBJ2-7
d_call: NA
v_call: TRBV3-1/TRBV3-2

cdr3_aa: CASSPPQGRRDNQPQHF
cdr3_nt: TGTGCCAGCAGTCCACCTCAAGGCCGTCGGGACAATCAGCCCCAGCATTTT
clone_size: NA
j_call: TRBJ1-5
d_call: NA
v_call: TRBV6-6

cdr3_aa: CASSQDPVLGAANEKLFF
cdr3_nt: TGCGCCAGCAGCCAAGACCCCGTTTTGGGGGCCGCTAATGAAAAACTGTTTTTT
clone_size: NA
j_call: TRBJ1-4
d_call: NA
v_call: TRBV4-1

cdr3_aa: CASSWSKTRETQYF
cdr3_nt: TGTGCCAGCAGCTGGAGTAAAACTCGGGAGACCCAGTACTTC
clone_size: NA
j_call: TRBJ2-5
d_call: NA
v_call: TRBV5-4

cdr3_aa: CASSRLPGGEKLFF
cdr3_nt: TGTGCCAGCAGTCGGCTCCCTGGGGGGGAAAAACTGTTTTTT
clone_size: once
j_call: TRBJ1-4
d_call: NA
v_call: TRBV6-6

cdr3_aa: CASSYSLIKDRTDSPLHF
cdr3_nt: TGTGCCAGCAGTTACTCGCTAATAAAGGACAGGACCGATTCACCCCTCCACTTT
clone_size: NA
j_call: TRBJ1-6
d_call: TRBD1
v_call: TRBV6-2/TRBV6-3

cdr3_aa: CASSEWGAGLNTEAFF
cdr3_nt: TGTGCCAGCAGTGAATGGGGGGCAGGATTAAACACTGAAGCTTTCTTT
clone_size: NA
j_call: TRBJ1-1
d_call: NA
v_call: TRBV6-1

cdr3_aa: CASSLVAGQTGELFF
cdr3_nt: TGTGCCAGCAGCTTAGTAGCAGGGCAAACCGGGGAGCTGTTTTTT
clone_size: NA
j_call: TRBJ2-2
d_call: NA
v_call: TRBV7-2

cdr3_aa: CASSLVNDQPQHF
cdr3_nt: TGTGCCAGCAGCTTAGTCAACGATCAGCCCCAGCATTTT
clone_size: NA
j_call: TRBJ1-5
d_call: NA
v_call: TRBV7-9

cdr3_aa: CAWSSLEGWGTEAFF
cdr3_nt: TGTGCCTGGAGTTCTTTGGAGGGATGGGGGACTGAAGCTTTCTTT
clone_size: once
j_call: TRBJ1-1
d_call: NA
v_call: TRBV30

cdr3_aa: CASSILGQRNSPLHF
cdr3_nt: TGTGCCAGTAGTATCCTGGGACAGAGAAATTCACCCCTCCACTTT
clone_size: NA
j_call: TRBJ1-6
d_call: TRBD1
v_call: TRBV19

cdr3_aa: CASSTGQGGTEAFF
cdr3_nt: TGCGCCAGCAGCACAGGACAGGGTGGTACTGAAGCTTTCTTT
clone_size: few
j_call: TRBJ1-1
d_call: TRBD1
v_call: TRBV5-1

cdr3_aa: CASSEHSAYTGELFF
cdr3_nt: TGTGCCAGCAGTGAACACAGTGCCTACACCGGGGAGCTGTTTTTT
clone_size: NA
j_call: TRBJ2-2
d_call: NA
v_call: TRBV6-1

cdr3_aa: CATSGEVNTEAFF
cdr3_nt: TGTGCCACCAGCGGAGAAGTGAACACTGAAGCTTTCTTT
clone_size: NA
j_call: TRBJ1-1
d_call: NA
v_call: TRBV15

cdr3_aa: CASSQELNQPQHF
cdr3_nt: TGCGCCAGCAGCCAAGAACTGAATCAGCCCCAGCATTTT
clone_size: NA
j_call: TRBJ1-5
d_call: NA
v_call: TRBV4-1

cdr3_aa: CASSLGVVPEAFF
cdr3_nt: TGTGCCAGCTCCCTTGGGGTTGTGCCTGAAGCTTTCTTT
clone_size: once
j_call: TRBJ1-1
d_call: NA
v_call: TRBV18

cdr3_aa: CASSLLGQGYNEQFF
cdr3_nt: TGTGCCAGCAGTTTATTGGGACAGGGTTACAATGAGCAGTTCTTC
clone_size: NA
j_call: TRBJ2-1
d_call: TRBD1
v_call: TRBV6-2/TRBV6-3

cdr3_aa: CASSLSDNYEQYF
cdr3_nt: TGCGCCAGCAGCTTGTCGGACAACTACGAGCAGTACTTC
clone_size: NA
j_call: TRBJ2-7
d_call: NA
v_call: TRBV5-1

cdr3_aa: CASSIIGGTDTQYF
cdr3_nt: TGTGCCAGTAGTATAATCGGGGGGACAGATACGCAGTATTTT
clone_size: NA
j_call: TRBJ2-3
d_call: TRBD2
v_call: TRBV19

cdr3_aa: CASSRKDVSKNYGYTF
cdr3_nt: TGTGCCAGCAGCCGAAAAGACGTTTCAAAAAACTATGGCTACACCTTC
clone_size: NA
j_call: TRBJ1-2
d_call: NA
v_call: TRBV3-1/TRBV3-2

cdr3_aa: CASSLDVGLYNEQFF
cdr3_nt: TGTGCCAGCAGCTTAGACGTTGGTCTCTACAATGAGCAGTTCTTC
clone_size: NA
j_call: TRBJ2-1
d_call: NA
v_call: TRBV11-2

cdr3_aa: CASSLALAAKNEKLFF
cdr3_nt: TGTGCCAGCAGCTTAGCGCTGGCAGCAAAAAATGAAAAACTGTTTTTT
clone_size: NA
j_call: TRBJ1-4
d_call: NA
v_call: TRBV7-9

cdr3_aa: CASSLAQYNEQFF
cdr3_nt: TGTGCCAGCAGCTTAGCCCAGTACAATGAGCAGTTCTTC
clone_size: NA
j_call: TRBJ2-1
d_call: NA
v_call: TRBV7-2

cdr3_aa: CASSFTPRQGAYEQYF
cdr3_nt: TGTGCCAGCAGCTTTACCCCCCGACAGGGGGCCTACGAGCAGTACTTC
clone_size: NA
j_call: TRBJ2-7
d_call: TRBD1
v_call: TRBV11-3

cdr3_aa: CASSLQGYEQYF
cdr3_nt: TGTGCCAGCAGTTTACAGGGCTACGAGCAGTACTTC
clone_size: NA
j_call: TRBJ2-7
d_call: NA
v_call: TRBV28

cdr3_aa: CASSPPGLNTEAFF
cdr3_nt: TGTGCCAGCAGCCCCCCCGGGTTGAACACTGAAGCTTTCTTT
clone_size: NA
j_call: TRBJ1-1
d_call: NA
v_call: TRBV9

cdr3_aa: CASSIEDEARNQPQHF
cdr3_nt: TGTGCCAGTAGTATAGAGGACGAGGCTCGTAATCAGCCCCAGCATTTT
clone_size: NA
j_call: TRBJ1-5
d_call: NA
v_call: TRBV19

cdr3_aa: CAWSVLGNYGYTF
cdr3_nt: TGTGCCTGGAGTGTACTCGGTAACTATGGCTACACCTTC
clone_size: NA
j_call: TRBJ1-2
d_call: NA
v_call: TRBV30

cdr3_aa: CASSQEESRRFNYGYTF
cdr3_nt: TGCGCCAGCAGCCAAGAGGAGAGCAGAAGATTTAACTATGGCTACACCTTC
clone_size: NA
j_call: TRBJ1-2
d_call: NA
v_call: TRBV4-3

cdr3_aa: CASSSDRGNEQFF
cdr3_nt: TGTGCCAGCAGCTCCGACAGGGGCAATGAGCAGTTCTTC
clone_size: once
j_call: TRBJ2-1
d_call: TRBD1
v_call: TRBV11-2

cdr3_aa: CASSQTAFPPGRQHF
cdr3_nt: TGTGCCAGCAGTCAGACCGCCTTCCCACCTGGCCGCCAGCATTTT
clone_size: NA
j_call: TRBJ1-5
d_call: NA
v_call: TRBV6-5

cdr3_aa: CASSSFQGLYNSPLHF
cdr3_nt: TGTGCCAGCAGCTCCTTCCAGGGGCTTTATAATTCACCCCTCCACTTT
clone_size: NA
j_call: TRBJ1-6
d_call: NA
v_call: TRBV5-4

cdr3_aa: CASSEAGNYGYTF
cdr3_nt: TGTGCCAGCAGTGAGGCAGGGAACTATGGCTACACCTTC
clone_size: NA
j_call: TRBJ1-2
d_call: NA
v_call: TRBV6-1

cdr3_aa: CASSESWDLLYEQYF
cdr3_nt: TGTGCCAGCAGCGAAAGCTGGGACTTACTCTACGAGCAGTACTTC
clone_size: NA
j_call: TRBJ2-7
d_call: NA
v_call: TRBV3-1/TRBV3-2

cdr3_aa: CASSPWAPTNEQFF
cdr3_nt: TGTGCCAGTAGTCCATGGGCCCCGACCAATGAGCAGTTCTTC
clone_size: NA
j_call: TRBJ2-1
d_call: NA
v_call: TRBV19

cdr3_aa: CASSQEIAGYNEQFF
cdr3_nt: TGTGCCAGCAGCCAAGAAATAGCAGGGTACAATGAGCAGTTCTTC
clone_size: NA
j_call: TRBJ2-1
d_call: NA
v_call: TRBV2

cdr3_aa: CASNPPGHGSPLHF
cdr3_nt: TGTGCCAGCAACCCCCCGGGACATGGGTCACCCCTCCACTTT
clone_size: NA
j_call: TRBJ1-6
d_call: NA
v_call: TRBV6-2/TRBV6-3

cdr3_aa: CASSLQGAVNTEAFF
cdr3_nt: TGTGCCAGCAGCTTGCAGGGGGCGGTTAACACTGAAGCTTTCTTT
clone_size: NA
j_call: TRBJ1-1
d_call: TRBD1
v_call: TRBV5-5

cdr3_aa: CASSMARTPRHEQYF
cdr3_nt: TGTGCCAGTAGTATGGCTCGGACGCCAAGGCACGAGCAGTACTTC
clone_size: NA
j_call: TRBJ2-7
d_call: NA
v_call: TRBV19

cdr3_aa: CASSPQGAFTEAFF
cdr3_nt: TGTGCCAGCAGCCCACAGGGGGCATTTACTGAAGCTTTCTTT
clone_size: NA
j_call: TRBJ1-1
d_call: TRBD1
v_call: TRBV7-3

cdr3_aa: CATSDVQKTDTQYF
cdr3_nt: TGTGCCACCAGTGATGTACAGAAGACAGATACGCAGTATTTT
clone_size: NA
j_call: TRBJ2-3
d_call: NA
v_call: TRBV24-1

cdr3_aa: CASSLWTLEQNSPLHF
cdr3_nt: TGTGCCAGCAGCCTCTGGACCCTGGAACAGAATTCACCCCTCCACTTT
clone_size: NA
j_call: TRBJ1-6
d_call: NA
v_call: TRBV3-1/TRBV3-2

cdr3_aa: CASSTGTGGVDSYNEQFF
cdr3_nt: TGTGCCAGTAGCACCGGGACAGGGGGCGTTGACTCCTACAATGAGCAGTTCTTC
clone_size: once
j_call: TRBJ2-1
d_call: TRBD1
v_call: TRBV19

cdr3_aa: CASRDFGDELNSPLHF
cdr3_nt: TGTGCCAGCAGGGATTTTGGGGACGAACTTAATTCACCCCTCCACTTT
clone_size: NA
j_call: TRBJ1-6
d_call: NA
v_call: TRBV2

cdr3_aa: CASSPILERVEAFF
cdr3_nt: TGTGCCAGCAGCCCGATTCTGGAACGGGTTGAAGCTTTCTTT
clone_size: few
j_call: TRBJ1-1
d_call: NA
v_call: TRBV7-9

cdr3_aa: CASSYSNQGPSGANVLTF
cdr3_nt: TGTGCCAGCAGTTACTCGAATCAGGGACCCTCTGGGGCCAACGTCCTGACTTTC
clone_size: NA
j_call: TRBJ2-6
d_call: NA
v_call: TRBV6-2/TRBV6-3